This TCR beta chain was profiled in a study of T-cell reconstitution after alpha-beta-depleted transplantation in children. Overall study findings and caveats: One year after transplant, T-cell counts and diversity came mostly from newly produced T cells. High day-60 TCRbeta diversity in some patients came from surviving recipient T cells and thymic progenitors. Several hundred graft clones that had expanded were reportedly the source of alpha-beta T cells about two months after transplant.

Construction of the TCRbeta library involved unique molecular identifiers. TCRdb reanalysed the PCR reads using MiXCR and keeps one entry per CDR3 protein. This sample yields 250,000 or so distinct CDR3 sequences, of which 6.5% to 10% are seen a single time; almost 6.5% belongs to the top ten. From germline, CDR1 is SQVTM and CDR2 ANQGSEA. V lost 6 bases, J lost 5 bases, and 9 bases stayed unmatched. The length of the CDR3 is 13 residues. This clonotype was observed many times. Its antigen is currently unknown. The TCR was taken from a male patient younger than 18 who had a stem cell transplant for acute lymphoblastic leukemia, so the T cells may come from the graft donor. V and J are TRBV29-1 and TRBJ2-5; 7 bases map to TRBD1. The specimen comprised PBMCs, mostly from graft donor cells, sampled 180 days after TCRalphabeta/CD19-depleted stem cell transplant. In DNA form, the CDR3 reads TGCAGCGTCGCCACCCACAGGGGCGAGACCCAGTACTTC. Protein: CSVATHRGETQYF.